Listed here are 5 T cell receptor beta chains from one sample, sequenced in a study of shared clonotypes between healthy human individuals. CD45RO-negative, CCR7-positively selected cells formed the naive CD8 fraction, excluding terminally differentiated effector memory CD45RA+ cells. TCRdb's table, derived via immunoSEQ multiplex PCR, lists solely in-frame clones and lacks some. The table lists about 1.9 million clones, around 95% of them singletons. The specimen sequenced was naive CD8+ T cells from PBMCs. The receptors were sampled from a man younger than 35 in good health. Some clones in this sample may be carry-over from other donors' samples.

The rearrangement joins TRBV7-9 to TRBJ2-7; maybe TRBD2 (5 bases). V dropped 11 bases and J dropped 3 bases, with 23 bases sitting between them. This CDR3 has 15 residues. Per the germline V gene, CDR1 is SEHNR and CDR2 is FQNEAQ (reference sequence). CDR3 in DNA: TGTGCCTCAGAGAGAGACATTGCGGGTGGCTACGAGCAGTACTTC. Translating gives CASERDIAGGYEQYF.

Details on this clone: This may arise from a read error, as a much more abundant clone is one base away. The sample has other DNA sequences that encode this CDR3 too. The J gene is TRBJ2-5, the V gene TRBV27; D call uncertain. V lost 2 bases and J lost 4, with 2 bases in between. The CDR3 loop spans 11 amino acids. CDR1 and CDR2 from the germline V gene are MNHEY and SMNVEV (reference sequence). CDR3 sequence reads: CASSLRETQYF. CDR3 DNA sequence: TGTGCCAGCAGTTTACGAGAGACCCAGTACTTC.

V is TRBV7-9 and J is TRBJ1-2; TRBD1 matches at 7 bases. The V gene's germline CDR1 is SEHNR and CDR2 FQNEAQ (reference sequence). This CDR3 contains 16 residues. V dropped 3 bases and J dropped 6; count of bases not matched to a gene: 13. As DNA, the CDR3 is TGTGCCAGCAGCTTGGTTACAGGGGATTTAGCCAATGGCTACACCTTC. It encodes CASSLVTGDLANGYTF. The full variable domain, completed using reference TRBV7-9 and TRBJ1-2, is DTGVSQNPRHKITKRGQNVTFRCDPISEHNRLYWYRQTLGQGPEFLTYFQNEAQLEKSRLLSDRFSAERPKGSFSTLEIQRTEQGDSAMYLCASSLVTGDLANGYTFGSGTRLTVV.

The chain carries TRBV6-4 and TRBJ1-6, with a weak D call TRBD1 (5 bases). Trimming stripped 8 bases from V and 0 bases from J, with 14 bases between. The CDR3 loop spans 16 amino acids. The V gene's germline CDR1 is MRHNA and CDR2 SNTAGT. Written as DNA, the CDR3 is TGTGCCAGCGGGGGACTTCCGAGCTCCTATAATTCACCCCTCCACTTT. Translated: CASGGLPSSYNSPLHF.

CDR3 protein: CSASKEQFF. The CDR3 DNA reads TGCAGCGCAAGCAAGGAGCAGTTCTTC. The rearrangement uses TRBV29-1 and TRBJ2-1; D remains ambiguous. Deletions cut 7 bases from V and 10 bases from J, with 8 bases between. The germline gives CDR1 SQVTM, CDR2 ANQGSEA. CDR3 length equals 9 residues.